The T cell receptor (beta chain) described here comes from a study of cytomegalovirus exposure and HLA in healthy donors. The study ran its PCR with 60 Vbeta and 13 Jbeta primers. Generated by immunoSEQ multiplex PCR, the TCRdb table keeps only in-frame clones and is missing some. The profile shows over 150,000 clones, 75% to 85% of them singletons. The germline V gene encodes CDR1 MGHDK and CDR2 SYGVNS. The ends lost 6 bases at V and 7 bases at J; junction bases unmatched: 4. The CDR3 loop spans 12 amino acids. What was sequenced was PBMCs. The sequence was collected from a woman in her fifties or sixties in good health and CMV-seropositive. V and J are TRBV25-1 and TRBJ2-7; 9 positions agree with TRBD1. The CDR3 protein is CASSLTGGEQYF. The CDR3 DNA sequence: TGTGCCAGCAGCTTGACAGGGGGGGAGCAGTACTTC.